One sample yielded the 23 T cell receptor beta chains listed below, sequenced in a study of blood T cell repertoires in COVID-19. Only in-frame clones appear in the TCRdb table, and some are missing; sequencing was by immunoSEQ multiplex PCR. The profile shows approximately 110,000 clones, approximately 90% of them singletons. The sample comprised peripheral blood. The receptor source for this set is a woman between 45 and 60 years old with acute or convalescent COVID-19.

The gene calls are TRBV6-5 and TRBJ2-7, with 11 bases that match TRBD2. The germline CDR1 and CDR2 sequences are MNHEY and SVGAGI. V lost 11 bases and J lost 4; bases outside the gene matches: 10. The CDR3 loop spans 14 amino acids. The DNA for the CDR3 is TGTGCCGGGGCCCTAGCGGGAGGAGTTTACGAGCAGTACTTC. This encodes CAGALAGGVYEQYF.

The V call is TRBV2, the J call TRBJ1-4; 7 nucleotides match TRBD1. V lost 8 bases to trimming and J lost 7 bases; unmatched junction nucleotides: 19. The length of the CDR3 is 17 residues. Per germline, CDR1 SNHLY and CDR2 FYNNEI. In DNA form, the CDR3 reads TGTGCCAGCGGATCCGACACCATGACAGGGAGCAGTGAAAAACTGTTTTTT. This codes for CASGSDTMTGSSEKLFF.

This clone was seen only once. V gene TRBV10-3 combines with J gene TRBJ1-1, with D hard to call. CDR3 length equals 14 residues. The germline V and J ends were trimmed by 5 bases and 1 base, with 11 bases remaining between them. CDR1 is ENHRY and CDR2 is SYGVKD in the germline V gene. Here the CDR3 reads CAISPPTGNTEAFF. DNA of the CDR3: TGTGCCATCAGTCCCCCCACGGGGAACACTGAAGCTTTCTTT.

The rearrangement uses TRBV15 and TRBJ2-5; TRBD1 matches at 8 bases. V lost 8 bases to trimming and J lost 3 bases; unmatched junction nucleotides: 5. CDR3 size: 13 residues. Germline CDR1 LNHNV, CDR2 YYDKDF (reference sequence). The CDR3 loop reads CATARGREETQYF. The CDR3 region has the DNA TGTGCCACCGCCAGGGGGCGCGAAGAGACCCAGTACTTC.

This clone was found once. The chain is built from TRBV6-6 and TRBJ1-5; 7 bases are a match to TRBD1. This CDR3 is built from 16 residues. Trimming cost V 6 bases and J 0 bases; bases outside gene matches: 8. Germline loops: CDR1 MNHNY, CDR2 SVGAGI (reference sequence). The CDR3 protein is CASRYGTDASNQPQHF. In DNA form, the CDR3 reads TGTGCCAGCAGGTACGGGACAGATGCTAGCAATCAGCCCCAGCATTTT.

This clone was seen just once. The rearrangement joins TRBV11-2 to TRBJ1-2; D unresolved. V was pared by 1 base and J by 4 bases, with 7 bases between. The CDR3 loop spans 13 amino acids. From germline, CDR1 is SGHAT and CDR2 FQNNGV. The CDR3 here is CASSLGQIYGYTF. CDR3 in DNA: TGTGCCAGCAGCTTAGGGCAGATCTATGGCTACACCTTC.

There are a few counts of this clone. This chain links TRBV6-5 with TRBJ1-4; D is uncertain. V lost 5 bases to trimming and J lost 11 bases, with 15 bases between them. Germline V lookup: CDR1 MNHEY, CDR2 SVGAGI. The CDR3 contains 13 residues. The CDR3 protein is CASSTVEAGKLFF. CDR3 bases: TGTGCCAGCAGTACCGTGGAGGCGGGCAAACTGTTTTTT.

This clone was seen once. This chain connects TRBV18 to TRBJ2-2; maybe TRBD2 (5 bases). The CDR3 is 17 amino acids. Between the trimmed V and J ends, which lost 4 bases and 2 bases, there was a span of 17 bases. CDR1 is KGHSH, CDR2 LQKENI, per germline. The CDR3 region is CASSLRLWADNTGELFF. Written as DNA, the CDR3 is TGTGCCAGCTCACTTAGACTATGGGCGGACAACACCGGGGAGCTGTTTTTT. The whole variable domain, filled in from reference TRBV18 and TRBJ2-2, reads NAGVMQNPRHLVRRRGQEARLRCSPMKGHSHVYWYRQLPEEGLKFMVYLQKENIIDESGMPKERFSAEFPKEGPSILRIQQVVRGDSAAYFCASSLRLWADNTGELFFGEGSRLTVL.

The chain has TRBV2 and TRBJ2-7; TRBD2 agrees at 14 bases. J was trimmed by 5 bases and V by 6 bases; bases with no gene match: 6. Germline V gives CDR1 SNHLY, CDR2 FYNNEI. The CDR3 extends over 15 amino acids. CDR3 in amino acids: CASSGGLAGVNEQYF. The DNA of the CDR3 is TGTGCCAGCAGCGGGGGACTAGCGGGAGTCAACGAGCAGTACTTC.

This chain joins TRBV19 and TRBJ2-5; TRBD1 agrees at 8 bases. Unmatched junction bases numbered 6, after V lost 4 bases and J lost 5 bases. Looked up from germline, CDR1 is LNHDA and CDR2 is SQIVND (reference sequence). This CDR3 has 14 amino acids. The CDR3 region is CASSNGQGGETQYF. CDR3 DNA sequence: TGTGCCAGTAGTAACGGACAGGGAGGTGAGACCCAGTACTTC.

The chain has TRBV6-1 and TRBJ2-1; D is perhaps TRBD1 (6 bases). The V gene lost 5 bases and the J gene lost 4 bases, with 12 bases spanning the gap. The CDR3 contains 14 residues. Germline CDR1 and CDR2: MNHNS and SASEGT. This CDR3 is CASSHGQFYNEQFF. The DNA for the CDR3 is TGTGCCAGCAGTCACGGACAGTTTTACAATGAGCAGTTCTTC.

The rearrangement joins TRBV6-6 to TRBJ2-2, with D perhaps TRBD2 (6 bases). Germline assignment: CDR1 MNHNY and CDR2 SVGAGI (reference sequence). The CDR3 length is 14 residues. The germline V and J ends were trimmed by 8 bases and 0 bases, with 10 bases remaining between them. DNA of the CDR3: TGTGCCAGCCGGGACTCCTCGAACACCGGGGAGCTGTTTTTT. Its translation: CASRDSSNTGELFF.

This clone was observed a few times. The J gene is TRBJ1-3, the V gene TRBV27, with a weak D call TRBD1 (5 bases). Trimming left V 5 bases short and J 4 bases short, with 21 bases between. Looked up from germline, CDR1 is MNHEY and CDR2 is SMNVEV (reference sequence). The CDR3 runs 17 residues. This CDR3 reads CASSPTDMGLGGNTIYF. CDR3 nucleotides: TGTGCCAGCAGTCCCACGGATATGGGGCTAGGAGGAAACACCATATATTTT.

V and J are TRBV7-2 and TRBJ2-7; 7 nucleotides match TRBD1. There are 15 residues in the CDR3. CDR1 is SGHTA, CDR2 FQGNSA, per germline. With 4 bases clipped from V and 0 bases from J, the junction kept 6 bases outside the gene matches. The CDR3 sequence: CASSSGWDSSYEQYF. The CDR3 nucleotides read TGTGCCAGCAGCTCCGGGTGGGACAGCTCCTACGAGCAGTACTTC.

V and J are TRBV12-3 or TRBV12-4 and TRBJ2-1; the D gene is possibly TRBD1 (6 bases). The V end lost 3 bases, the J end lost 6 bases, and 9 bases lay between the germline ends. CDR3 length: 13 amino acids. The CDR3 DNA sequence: TGTGCCAGCAGTTTCAGGGGAGCCAATGAGCAGTTCTTC. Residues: CASSFRGANEQFF.

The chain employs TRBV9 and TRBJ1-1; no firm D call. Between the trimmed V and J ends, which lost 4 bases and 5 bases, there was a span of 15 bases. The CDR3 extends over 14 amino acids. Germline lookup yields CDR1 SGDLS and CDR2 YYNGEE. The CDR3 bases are TGTGCCAGCAGCTCACACTCCGGAGGGACTGAAGCTTTCTTT. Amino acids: CASSSHSGGTEAFF.

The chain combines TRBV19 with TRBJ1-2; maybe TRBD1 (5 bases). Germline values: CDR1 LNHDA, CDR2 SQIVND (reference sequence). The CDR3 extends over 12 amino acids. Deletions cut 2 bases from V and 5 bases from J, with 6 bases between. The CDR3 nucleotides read TGTGCCAGTAGTATAACAGGTTATGGCTACACCTTC. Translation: CASSITGYGYTF. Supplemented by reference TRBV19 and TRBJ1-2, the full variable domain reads DGGITQSPKYLFRKEGQNVTLSCEQNLNHDAMYWYRQDPGQGLRLIYYSQIVNDFQKGDIAEGYSVSREKKESFPLTVTSAQKNPTAFYLCASSITGYGYTFGSGTRLTVV.

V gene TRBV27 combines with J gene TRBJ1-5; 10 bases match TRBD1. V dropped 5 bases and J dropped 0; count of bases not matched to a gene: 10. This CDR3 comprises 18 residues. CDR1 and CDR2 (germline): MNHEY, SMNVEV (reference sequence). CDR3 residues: CASSITGTGVYSNQPQHF. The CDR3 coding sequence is TGTGCCAGCAGTATTACCGGGACAGGGGTCTATAGCAATCAGCCCCAGCATTTT.

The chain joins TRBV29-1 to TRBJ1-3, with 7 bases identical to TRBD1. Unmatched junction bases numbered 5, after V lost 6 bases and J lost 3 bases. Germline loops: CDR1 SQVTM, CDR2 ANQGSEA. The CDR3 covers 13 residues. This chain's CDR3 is CSVRDSGGNTIYF. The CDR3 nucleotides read TGCAGCGTCCGGGACAGCGGTGGAAACACCATATATTTT.

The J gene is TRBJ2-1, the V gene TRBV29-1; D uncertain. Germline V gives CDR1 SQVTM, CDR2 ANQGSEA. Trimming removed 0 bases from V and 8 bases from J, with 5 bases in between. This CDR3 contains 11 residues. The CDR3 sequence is CSVEDQYEQFF. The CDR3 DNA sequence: TGCAGCGTTGAAGATCAATATGAGCAGTTCTTC.

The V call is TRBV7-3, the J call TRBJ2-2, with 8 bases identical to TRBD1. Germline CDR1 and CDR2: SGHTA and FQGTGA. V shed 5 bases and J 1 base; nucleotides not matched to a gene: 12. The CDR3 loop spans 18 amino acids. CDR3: CASSPRILGQGNTGELFF. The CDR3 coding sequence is TGTGCCAGCAGCCCCCGAATCCTCGGACAGGGGAACACCGGGGAGCTGTTTTTT.

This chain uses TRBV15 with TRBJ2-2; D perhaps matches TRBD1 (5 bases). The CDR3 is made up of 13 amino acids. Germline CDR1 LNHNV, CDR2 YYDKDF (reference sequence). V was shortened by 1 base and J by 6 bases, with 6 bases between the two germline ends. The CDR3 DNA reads TGTGCCACCAGCAGAGCAGGGTCCGGGGAGCTGTTTTTT. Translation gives CATSRAGSGELFF. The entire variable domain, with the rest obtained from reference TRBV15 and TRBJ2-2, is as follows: DAMVIQNPRYQVTQFGKPVTLSCSQTLNHNVMYWYQQKSSQAPKLLFHYYDKDFNNEADTPDNFQSRRPNTSFCFLDIRSPGLGDTAMYLCATSRAGSGELFFGEGSRLTVL.

The CDR3 reads CASIVRGPLNTEAFF. The CDR3 DNA sequence: TGTGCCAGCATTGTGCGAGGGCCCCTGAACACTGAAGCTTTCTTT. The V gene is TRBV6-1, the J gene TRBJ1-1; D is ambiguous. Trimming stripped 7 bases from V and 0 bases from J, with 15 bases between. Germline loops: CDR1 MNHNS, CDR2 SASEGT. The CDR3 contains 15 residues.